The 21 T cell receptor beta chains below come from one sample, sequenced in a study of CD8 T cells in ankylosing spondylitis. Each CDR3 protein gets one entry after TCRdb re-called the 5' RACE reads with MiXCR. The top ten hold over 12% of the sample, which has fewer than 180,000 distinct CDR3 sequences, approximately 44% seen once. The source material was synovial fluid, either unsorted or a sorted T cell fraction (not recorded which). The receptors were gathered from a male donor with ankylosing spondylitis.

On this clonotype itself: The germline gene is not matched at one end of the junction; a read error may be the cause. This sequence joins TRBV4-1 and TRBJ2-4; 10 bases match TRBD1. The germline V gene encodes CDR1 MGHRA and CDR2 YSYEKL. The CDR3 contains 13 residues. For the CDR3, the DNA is TGCGCCAGCAGCCAGACCGGGACAGGGGTCTTTGGCTTC. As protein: CASSQTGTGVFGF.

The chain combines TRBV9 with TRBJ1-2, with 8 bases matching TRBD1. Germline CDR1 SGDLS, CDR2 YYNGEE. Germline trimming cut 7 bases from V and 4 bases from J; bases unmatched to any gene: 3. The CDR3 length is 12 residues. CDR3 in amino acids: CASGQGSYGYTF. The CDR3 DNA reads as TGTGCCAGCGGACAGGGATCCTATGGCTACACCTTC.

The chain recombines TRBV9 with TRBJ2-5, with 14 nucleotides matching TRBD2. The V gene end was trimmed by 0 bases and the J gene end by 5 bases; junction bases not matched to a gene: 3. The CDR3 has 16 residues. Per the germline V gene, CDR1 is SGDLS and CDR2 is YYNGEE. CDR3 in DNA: TGTGCCAGCAGCGTAGCGACTAGCGGGGGGGCGGAGACCCAGTACTTC. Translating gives CASSVATSGGAETQYF.

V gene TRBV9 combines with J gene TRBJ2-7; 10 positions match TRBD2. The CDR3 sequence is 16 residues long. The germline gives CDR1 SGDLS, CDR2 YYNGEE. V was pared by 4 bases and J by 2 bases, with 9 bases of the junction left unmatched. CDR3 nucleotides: TGTGCCAGCAGCCCCCAACTGGGACTAGCGACCTACGAGCAGTACTTC. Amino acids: CASSPQLGLATYEQYF.

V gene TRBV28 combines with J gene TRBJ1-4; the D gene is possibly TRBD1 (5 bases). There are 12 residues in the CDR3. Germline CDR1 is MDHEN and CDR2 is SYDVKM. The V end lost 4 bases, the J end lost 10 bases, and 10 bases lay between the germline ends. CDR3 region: CASSSGPGKLFF. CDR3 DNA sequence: TGTGCCAGCAGTTCGGGACCGGGAAAACTGTTTTTT.

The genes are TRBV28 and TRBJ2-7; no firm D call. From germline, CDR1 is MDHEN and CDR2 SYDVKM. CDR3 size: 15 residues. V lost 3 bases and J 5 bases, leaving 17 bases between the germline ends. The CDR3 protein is CASSFFESFGNEQYF. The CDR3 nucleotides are TGTGCCAGCAGTTTTTTCGAGTCTTTTGGCAACGAGCAGTACTTC.

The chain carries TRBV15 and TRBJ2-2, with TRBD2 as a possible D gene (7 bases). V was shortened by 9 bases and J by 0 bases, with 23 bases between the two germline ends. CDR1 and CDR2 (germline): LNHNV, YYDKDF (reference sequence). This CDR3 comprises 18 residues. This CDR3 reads CATTHWGGDNANTGELFF. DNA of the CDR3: TGTGCCACAACCCATTGGGGGGGGGACAACGCGAACACCGGGGAGCTGTTTTTT. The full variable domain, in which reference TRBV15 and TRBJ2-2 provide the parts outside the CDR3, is DAMVIQNPRYQVTQFGKPVTLSCSQTLNHNVMYWYQQKSSQAPKLLFHYYDKDFNNEADTPDNFQSRRPNTSFCFLDIRSPGLGDTAMYLCATTHWGGDNANTGELFFGEGSRLTVL.

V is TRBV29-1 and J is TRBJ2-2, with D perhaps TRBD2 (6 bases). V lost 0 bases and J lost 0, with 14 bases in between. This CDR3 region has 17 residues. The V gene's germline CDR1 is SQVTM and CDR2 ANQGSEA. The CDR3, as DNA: TGCAGCGTTGAAGAATGGGACGGAGGGTCGAACACCGGGGAGCTGTTTTTT. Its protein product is CSVEEWDGGSNTGELFF.

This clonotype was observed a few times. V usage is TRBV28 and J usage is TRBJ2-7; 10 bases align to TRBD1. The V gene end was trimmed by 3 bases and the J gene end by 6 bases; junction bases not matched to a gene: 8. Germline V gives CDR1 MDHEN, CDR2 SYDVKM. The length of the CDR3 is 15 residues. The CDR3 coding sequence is TGTGCCAGCAGTTTCGGGGACAGGGGTATAGGCGAGCAGTACTTC. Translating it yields CASSFGDRGIGEQYF.

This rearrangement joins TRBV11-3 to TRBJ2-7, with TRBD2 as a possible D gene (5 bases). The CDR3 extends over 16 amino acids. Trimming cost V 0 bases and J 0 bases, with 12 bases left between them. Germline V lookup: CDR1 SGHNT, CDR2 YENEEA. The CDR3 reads CASSLDIGMSSYEQYF. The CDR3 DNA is TGTGCCAGCAGCTTAGATATCGGGATGAGCTCCTACGAGCAGTACTTC.

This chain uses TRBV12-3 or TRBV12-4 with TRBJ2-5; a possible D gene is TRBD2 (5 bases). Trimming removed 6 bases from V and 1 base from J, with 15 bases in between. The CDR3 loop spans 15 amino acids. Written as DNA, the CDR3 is TGTGCCAGCAGCCGCTGGGAGTCCCTCCAAGAGACCCAGTACTTC. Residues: CASSRWESLQETQYF.

The CDR3 bases are TGCGCCAGCAGCCAAGGACATGGTGGTACCTACGAGCAGTACTTC. Protein sequence: CASSQGHGGTYEQYF. The chain uses TRBV4-1 and TRBJ2-7; D gene unclear. This CDR3 spans 15 amino acids. In germline, CDR1 is MGHRA, CDR2 YSYEKL. V lost 1 base to trimming and J lost 2 bases, with 12 bases between them.

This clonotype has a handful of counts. In DNA form, the CDR3 reads TGTGCCAGCAGATCCGGACAGGGCCATTCCTACGAGCAGTACTTC. Translated, it gives CASRSGQGHSYEQYF. V is TRBV6-2 or TRBV6-3 and J is TRBJ2-7, with 8 bases matching TRBD1. The length of the CDR3 is 15 residues. CDR1 is MNHEY, CDR2 SVGEGT, per germline. The trim removed 6 bases at V and 1 base at J, leaving 8 bases unmatched.

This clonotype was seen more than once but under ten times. The CDR3 loop is CASSDRAQELFF. CDR3 in DNA: TGCGCCAGCAGCGACAGGGCCCAGGAACTGTTTTTT. V usage is TRBV5-1 and J usage is TRBJ1-4, with TRBD1 matching 7 bases. This CDR3 region has 12 residues. V lost 4 bases to trimming and J lost 12 bases; unmatched junction nucleotides: 6. Germline V gives CDR1 SGHRS, CDR2 YFSETQ.

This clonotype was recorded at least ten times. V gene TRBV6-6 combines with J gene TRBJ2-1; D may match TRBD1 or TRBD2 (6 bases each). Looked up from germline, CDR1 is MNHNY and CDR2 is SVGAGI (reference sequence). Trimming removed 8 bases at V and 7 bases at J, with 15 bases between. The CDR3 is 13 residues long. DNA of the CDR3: TGTGCCAGCGCTTCAGGGGAGGTTAATGAGCAGTTCTTC. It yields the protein CASASGEVNEQFF.

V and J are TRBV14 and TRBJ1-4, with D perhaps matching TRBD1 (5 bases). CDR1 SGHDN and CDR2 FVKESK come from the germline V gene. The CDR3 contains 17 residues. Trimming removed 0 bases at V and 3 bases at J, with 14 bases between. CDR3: CASSQEGPGVANEKLFF. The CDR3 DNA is TGTGCCAGCAGCCAAGAAGGGCCGGGGGTGGCTAATGAAAAACTGTTTTTT. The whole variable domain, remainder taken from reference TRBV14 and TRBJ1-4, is EAGVTQFPSHSVIEKGQTVTLRCDPISGHDNLYWYRRVMGKEIKFLLHFVKESKQDESGMPNNRFLAERTGGTYSTLKVQPAELEDSGVYFCASSQEGPGVANEKLFFGSGTQLSVL.

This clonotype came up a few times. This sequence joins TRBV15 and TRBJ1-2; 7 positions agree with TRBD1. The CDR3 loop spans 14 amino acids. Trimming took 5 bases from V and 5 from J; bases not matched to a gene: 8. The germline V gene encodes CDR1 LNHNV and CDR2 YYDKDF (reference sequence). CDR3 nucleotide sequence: TGTGCCACCAGCCTCAGGACAGGAAAATATGGCTACACCTTC. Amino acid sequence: CATSLRTGKYGYTF. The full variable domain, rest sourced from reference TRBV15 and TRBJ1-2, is DAMVIQNPRYQVTQFGKPVTLSCSQTLNHNVMYWYQQKSSQAPKLLFHYYDKDFNNEADTPDNFQSRRPNTSFCFLDIRSPGLGDTAMYLCATSLRTGKYGYTFGSGTRLTVV.

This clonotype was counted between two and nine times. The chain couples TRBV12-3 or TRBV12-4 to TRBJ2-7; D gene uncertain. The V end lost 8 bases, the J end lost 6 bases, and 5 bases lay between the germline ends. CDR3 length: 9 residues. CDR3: CASSPEQYF. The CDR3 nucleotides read TGTGCCAGCTCCCCCGAGCAGTACTTC.

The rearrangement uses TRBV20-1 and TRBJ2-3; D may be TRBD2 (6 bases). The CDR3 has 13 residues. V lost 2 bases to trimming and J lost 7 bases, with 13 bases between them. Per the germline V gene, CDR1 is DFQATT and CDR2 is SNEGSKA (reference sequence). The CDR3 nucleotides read TGCAGTGCTAGATTATGGGACTTCAATACGCAGTATTTT. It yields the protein CSARLWDFNTQYF.

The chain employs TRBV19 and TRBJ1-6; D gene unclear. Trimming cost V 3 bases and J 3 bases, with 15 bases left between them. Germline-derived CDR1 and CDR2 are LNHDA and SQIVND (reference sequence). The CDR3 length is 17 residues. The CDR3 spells CASSISPGGFYNSPLHF. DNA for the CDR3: TGTGCCAGTAGTATCTCCCCTGGAGGCTTCTATAATTCACCCCTCCACTTT.

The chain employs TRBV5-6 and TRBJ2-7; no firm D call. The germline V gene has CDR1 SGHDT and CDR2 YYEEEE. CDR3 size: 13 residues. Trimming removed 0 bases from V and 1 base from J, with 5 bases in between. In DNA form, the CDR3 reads TGTGCCAGCAGCTTGGCATCTTCCTACGAGCAGTACTTC. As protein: CASSLASSYEQYF.